This T cell receptor (beta chain) was sequenced in a study of T-cell memory formation after mild COVID-19. Study-wide results and caveats: Some clones that responded were present in memory (sampled pre-infection), which suggests cross-reactive memory joined. CD4+ bias marked clones expanding day 15 to 37, unlike balanced contracting clones. Researchers report contracting CD4+ clones mostly in CM and EM, with CD8+ clones in EMRA.

Trimming left V 4 bases short and J 1 base short, with 20 bases between. This CDR3 spans 18 amino acids. Germline V gene sequence: CDR1 SGHTA, CDR2 FQGNSA. Using constant-segment primers, 5'RACE produced TCR alpha and TCR beta cDNA libraries carrying sample barcodes and UMIs. TCRdb passed the 5' RACE reads through MiXCR, listing each CDR3 protein once. The profile covers 250,000 to 400,000 distinct CDR3 sequences, with 14% appearing a single time and under 25% taken by the ten largest. Only a few counts were recorded for this clonotype. As yet, its antigen is unknown. The sequenced sample consisted of PBMCs or a T cell subset sorted from them (not recorded which). This TCR derives from a man between 18 and 35 years old who had mild COVID-19 (a few samples of this study predate the infection). Cell type and time point are not known. This rearrangement joins TRBV7-2 to TRBJ1-5; no clear D. The CDR3 nucleotides read TGTGCCAGCAGCTCCCAAATACACGGACTCACAAGCAATCAGCCCCAGCATTTT. Amino acids: CASSSQIHGLTSNQPQHF.